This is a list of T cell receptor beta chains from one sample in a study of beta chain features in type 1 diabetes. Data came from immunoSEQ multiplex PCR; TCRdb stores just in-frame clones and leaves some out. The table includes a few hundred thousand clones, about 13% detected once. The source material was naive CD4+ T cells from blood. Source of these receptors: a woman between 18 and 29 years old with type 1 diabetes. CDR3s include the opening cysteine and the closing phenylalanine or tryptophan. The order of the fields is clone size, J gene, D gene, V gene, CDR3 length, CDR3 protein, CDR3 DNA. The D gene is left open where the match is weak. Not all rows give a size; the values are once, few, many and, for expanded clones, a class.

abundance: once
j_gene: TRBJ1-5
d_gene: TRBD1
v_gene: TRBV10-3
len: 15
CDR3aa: CAISESGQGSQPQHF
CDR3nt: TGTGCCATCAGTGAGTCTGGACAGGGTAGTCAGCCCCAGCATTTT

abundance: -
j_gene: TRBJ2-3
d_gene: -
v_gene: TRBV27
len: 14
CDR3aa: CASSFREGLDTQYF
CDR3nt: TGTGCCAGCAGTTTCAGGGAAGGATTAGATACGCAGTATTTT

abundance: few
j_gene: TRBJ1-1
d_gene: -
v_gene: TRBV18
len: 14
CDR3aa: CASSPGQTNTEAFF
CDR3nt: TGTGCCAGCTCACCCGGACAGACGAACACTGAAGCTTTCTTT

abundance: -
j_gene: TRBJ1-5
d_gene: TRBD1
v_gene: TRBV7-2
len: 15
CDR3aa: CASSLETGRHQPQHF
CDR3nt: TGTGCCAGCAGCTTAGAGACAGGGAGACATCAGCCCCAGCATTTT

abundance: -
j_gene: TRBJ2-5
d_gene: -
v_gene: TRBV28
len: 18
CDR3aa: CASSLRSWRQEVKETQYF
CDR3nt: TGTGCCAGCAGTTTAAGGTCGTGGAGACAGGAGGTGAAAGAGACCCAGTACTTC

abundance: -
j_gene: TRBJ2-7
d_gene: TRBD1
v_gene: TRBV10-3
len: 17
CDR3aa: CASHSGTGGSSSYEQYF
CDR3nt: TGTGCCTCCCATTCCGGGACAGGGGGCTCCAGCTCCTACGAGCAGTACTTC

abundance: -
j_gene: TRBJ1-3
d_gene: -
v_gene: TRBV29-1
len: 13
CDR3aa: CSVETGSGNTIYF
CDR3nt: TGCAGCGTTGAAACCGGCTCTGGAAACACCATATATTTT

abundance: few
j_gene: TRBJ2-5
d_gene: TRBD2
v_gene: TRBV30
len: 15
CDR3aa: CAWSGGTSGRETQYF
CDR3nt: TGTGCCTGGAGCGGAGGGACTAGCGGGAGAGAGACCCAGTACTTC

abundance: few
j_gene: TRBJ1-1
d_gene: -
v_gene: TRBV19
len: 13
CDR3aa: CASRLQGNTEAFF
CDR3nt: TGTGCCAGTAGGCTACAGGGGAACACTGAAGCTTTCTTT

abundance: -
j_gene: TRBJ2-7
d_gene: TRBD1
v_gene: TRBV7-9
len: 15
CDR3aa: CASSRTGTGRREQYF
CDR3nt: TGTGCCAGCAGCCGCACCGGGACAGGACGTCGCGAGCAGTACTTC

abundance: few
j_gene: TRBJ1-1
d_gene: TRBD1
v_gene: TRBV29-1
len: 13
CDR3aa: CSVVTGMNTEAFF
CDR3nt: TGCAGCGTTGTGACAGGGATGAACACTGAAGCTTTCTTT

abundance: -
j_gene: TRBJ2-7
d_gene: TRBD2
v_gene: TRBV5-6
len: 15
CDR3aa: CASSLVSREANEQYF
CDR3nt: TGTGCCAGCAGCTTGGTCTCCCGGGAGGCCAACGAGCAGTACTTC

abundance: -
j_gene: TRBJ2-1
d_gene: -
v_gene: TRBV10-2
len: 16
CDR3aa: CASSPPELLGVAEQFF
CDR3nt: TGCGCCAGCTCGCCGCCGGAGTTACTAGGAGTGGCTGAGCAGTTCTTC

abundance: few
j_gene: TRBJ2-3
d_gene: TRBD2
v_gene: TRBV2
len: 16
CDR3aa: CASSLAGGLPTDTQYF
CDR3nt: TGTGCCAGCAGCTTAGCGGGAGGGCTCCCCACAGATACGCAGTATTTT

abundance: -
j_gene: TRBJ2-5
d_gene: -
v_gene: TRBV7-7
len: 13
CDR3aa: CASSLDTFGTQYF
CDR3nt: TGTGCCAGCAGCCTGGACACGTTCGGGACCCAGTACTTC

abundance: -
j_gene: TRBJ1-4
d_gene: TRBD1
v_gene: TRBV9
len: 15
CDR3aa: CASSAAAGQNEKLFF
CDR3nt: TGTGCCAGCAGCGCCGCGGCGGGACAGAATGAAAAACTGTTTTTT

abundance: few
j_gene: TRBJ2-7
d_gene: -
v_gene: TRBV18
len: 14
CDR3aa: CASSLHTGSYEQYF
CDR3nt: TGTGCCAGCTCACTTCATACAGGGTCCTACGAGCAGTACTTC

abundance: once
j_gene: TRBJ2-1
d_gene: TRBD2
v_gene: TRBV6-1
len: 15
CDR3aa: CASSEPSGLYNEQFF
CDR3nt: TGTGCCAGCAGTGAACCTAGCGGACTGTACAATGAGCAGTTCTTC

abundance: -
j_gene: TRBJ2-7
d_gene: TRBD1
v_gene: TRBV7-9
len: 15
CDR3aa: CASSWTGLTSYEQYF
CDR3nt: TGTGCCAGCAGCTGGACAGGGTTAACTTCCTACGAGCAGTACTTC

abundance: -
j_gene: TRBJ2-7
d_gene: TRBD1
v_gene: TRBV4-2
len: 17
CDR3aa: CASSQDHGGQGPYEQYF
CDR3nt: TGTGCCAGCAGCCAAGATCATGGGGGACAGGGGCCCTACGAGCAGTACTTC

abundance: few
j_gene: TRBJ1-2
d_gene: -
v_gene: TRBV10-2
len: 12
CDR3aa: CASKITGNGYTF
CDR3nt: TGCGCCAGCAAGATCACAGGGAATGGCTACACCTTC

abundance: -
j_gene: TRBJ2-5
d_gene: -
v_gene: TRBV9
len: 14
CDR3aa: CASSVGLDLETQYF
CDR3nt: TGTGCCAGCAGCGTAGGACTAGATTTAGAGACCCAGTACTTC

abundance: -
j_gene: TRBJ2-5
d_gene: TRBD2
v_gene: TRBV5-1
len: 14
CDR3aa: CASSLSAGGETQYF
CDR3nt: TGCGCCAGCAGCTTATCAGCGGGAGGAGAGACCCAGTACTTC

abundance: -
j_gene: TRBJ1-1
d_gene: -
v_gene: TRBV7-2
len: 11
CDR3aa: CASSLMVGAFF
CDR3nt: TGTGCCAGCAGCTTAATGGTCGGAGCTTTCTTT

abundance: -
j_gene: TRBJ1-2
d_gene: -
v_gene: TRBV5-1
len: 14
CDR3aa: CASSLALTGTGYTF
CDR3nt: TGCGCCAGCAGCTTGGCATTAACAGGGACCGGCTACACCTTC

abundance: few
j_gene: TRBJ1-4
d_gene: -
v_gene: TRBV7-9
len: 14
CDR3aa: CASSLVANNEKLFF
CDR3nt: TGTGCCAGCAGCTTAGTGGCCAATAATGAAAAACTGTTTTTT

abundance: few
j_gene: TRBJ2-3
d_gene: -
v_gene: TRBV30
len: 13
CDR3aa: CAWSVQGTDTQYF
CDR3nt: TGTGCCTGGAGCGTACAGGGCACAGATACGCAGTATTTT

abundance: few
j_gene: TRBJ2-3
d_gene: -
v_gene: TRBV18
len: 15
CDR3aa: CASSPSGLPTDTQYF
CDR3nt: TGTGCCAGCTCACCATCGGGGTTACCCACAGATACGCAGTATTTT

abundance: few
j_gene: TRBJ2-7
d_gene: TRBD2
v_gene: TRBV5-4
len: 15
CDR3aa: CASSVTSGRSGEQYF
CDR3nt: TGTGCCAGCAGCGTAACTAGCGGGAGGTCCGGCGAGCAGTACTTC

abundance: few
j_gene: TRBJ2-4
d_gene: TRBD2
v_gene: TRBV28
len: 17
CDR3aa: CASSSLTSGRTKNIQYF
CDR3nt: TGTGCCAGCAGTTCCCTCACTAGCGGAAGAACTAAAAACATTCAGTACTTC

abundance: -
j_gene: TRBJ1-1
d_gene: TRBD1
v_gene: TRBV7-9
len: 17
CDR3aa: CASRPKTGGDKNTEAFF
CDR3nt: TGTGCCAGCAGACCTAAGACAGGGGGGGATAAGAACACTGAAGCTTTCTTT

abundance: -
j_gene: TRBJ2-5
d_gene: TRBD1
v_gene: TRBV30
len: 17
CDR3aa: CAWSVTVGQGSSETQYF
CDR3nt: TGTGCCTGGAGTGTAACGGTTGGACAGGGGTCTTCAGAGACCCAGTACTTC

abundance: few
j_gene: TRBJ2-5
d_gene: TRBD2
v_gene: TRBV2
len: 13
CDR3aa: CASSGTSTETQYF
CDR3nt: TGTGCCAGCAGTGGGACTAGCACAGAGACCCAGTACTTC

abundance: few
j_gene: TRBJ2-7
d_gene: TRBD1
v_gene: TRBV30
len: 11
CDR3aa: CASKTGVEQYF
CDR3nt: TGTGCCTCAAAGACAGGGGTCGAGCAGTACTTC

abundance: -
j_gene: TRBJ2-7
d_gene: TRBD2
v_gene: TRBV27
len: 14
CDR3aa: CASSLAGGNYEQYF
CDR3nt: TGTGCCAGCAGCCTAGCGGGAGGGAACTACGAGCAGTACTTC

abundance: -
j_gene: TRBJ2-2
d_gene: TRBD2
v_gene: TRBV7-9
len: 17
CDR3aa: CASSLAKLAGNTGELFF
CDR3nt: TGTGCCAGCAGCTTAGCGAAACTAGCGGGAAACACCGGGGAGCTGTTTTTT

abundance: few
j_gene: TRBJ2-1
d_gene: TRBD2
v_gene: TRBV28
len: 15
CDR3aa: CASRPSGSSYNEQFF
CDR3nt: TGTGCCAGCAGACCTAGCGGGAGCTCCTACAATGAGCAGTTCTTC

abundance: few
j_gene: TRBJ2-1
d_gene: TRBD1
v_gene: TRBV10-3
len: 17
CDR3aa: CAISGGPRTGSNNEQFF
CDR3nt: TGTGCCATCAGTGGGGGCCCCCGGACAGGGTCCAACAATGAGCAGTTCTTC

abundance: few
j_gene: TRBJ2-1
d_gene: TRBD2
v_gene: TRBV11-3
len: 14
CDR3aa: CASSAGDRYNEQFF
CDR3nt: TGTGCCAGCTCTGCGGGAGATCGCTACAATGAGCAGTTCTTC

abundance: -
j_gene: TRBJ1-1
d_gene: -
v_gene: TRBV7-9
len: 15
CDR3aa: CATSGVTTENTEAFF
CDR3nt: TGTGCCACCTCAGGGGTTACGACAGAGAACACTGAAGCTTTCTTT

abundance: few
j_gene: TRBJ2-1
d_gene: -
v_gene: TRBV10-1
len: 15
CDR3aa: CASSESLVGHNEQFF
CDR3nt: TGCGCCAGCAGTGAGTCACTAGTGGGTCACAATGAGCAGTTCTTC